This T cell receptor (beta chain) was found in a study of cytomegalovirus exposure and HLA in healthy donors. It was the approximately 120-subject validation cohort, separate from the approximately 680-subject first cohort, to which the donors belonged. Measured with immunoSEQ multiplex PCR; TCRdb has only the in-frame clones, and not every one. The table lists about 220,000 clones, over 80% of them singletons. This clone was counted once. Its antigen is undetermined. The V end lost 2 bases, the J end lost 6 bases, and 8 bases lay between the germline ends. CDR1 is SGHRS, CDR2 YFSETQ, per germline. The CDR3 spans 13 residues. General observations from the study: In vitro checks showed that three CMV-associated chains really do target CMV antigens. Researchers catalogued approximately 170 TCR beta chains as cytomegalovirus-associated. The finding came from a later analysis; first-cohort TCR clusters tended to co-occur in the roughly 110 validation repertoires.

V gene TRBV5-1 combines with J gene TRBJ2-2; D remains ambiguous. The sequence derives from a woman aged 25 to 39 in good health and CMV-seropositive. Material: PBMCs. The CDR3 sequence is CASSFGSAGELFF. The DNA of the CDR3 is TGCGCCAGCAGCTTCGGGTCGGCCGGGGAGCTGTTTTTT.